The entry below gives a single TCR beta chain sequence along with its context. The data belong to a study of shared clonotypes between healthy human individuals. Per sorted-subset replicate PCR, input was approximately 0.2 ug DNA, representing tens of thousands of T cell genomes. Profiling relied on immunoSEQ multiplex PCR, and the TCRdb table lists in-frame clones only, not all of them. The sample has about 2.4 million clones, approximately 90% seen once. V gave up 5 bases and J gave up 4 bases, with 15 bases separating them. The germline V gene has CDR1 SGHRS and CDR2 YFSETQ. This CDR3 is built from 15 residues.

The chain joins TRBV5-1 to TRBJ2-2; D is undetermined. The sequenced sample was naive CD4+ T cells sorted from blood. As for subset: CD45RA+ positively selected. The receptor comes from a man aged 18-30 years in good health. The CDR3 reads CASSSNMQSTGELFF. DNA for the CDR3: TGCGCCAGCAGTAGTAACATGCAAAGCACCGGGGAGCTGTTTTTT. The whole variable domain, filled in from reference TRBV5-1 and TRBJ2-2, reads KAGVTQTPRYLIKTRGQQVTLSCSPISGHRSVSWYQQTPGQGLQFLFEYFSETQRNKGNFPGRFSGRQFSNSRSEMNVSTLELGDSALYLCASSSNMQSTGELFFGEGSRLTVL.